The clone carrying this T cell receptor beta chain was recorded only once. The entry originates in a study of shared clonotypes between healthy human individuals. Germline lookup yields CDR1 MDHEN and CDR2 SYDVKM. Trimming cost V 4 bases and J 5 bases; bases outside gene matches: 10. This CDR3 comprises 15 residues. Some clones are missing from TCRdb's copy, which holds only in-frame ones; the method was immunoSEQ multiplex PCR. The sample includes 550,000 to 800,000 clones, 90% of them seen just once. The TCR sequence derives from a young man in good health. Some clones in this sample may be carry-over from other donors' samples. Sequenced: memory CD8+ T cells from PBMCs. Subset: CD45RO+ cells pooled with CCR7-negative TemRA cells. The chain links TRBV28 to TRBJ2-5, with TRBD1 matching 7 bases. The CDR3 here is CASSSYRGGRETQYF. DNA of the CDR3: TGTGCCAGCAGTTCCTACAGGGGTGGTAGGGAGACCCAGTACTTC. Full variable domain (rest looked up from reference TRBV28 and TRBJ2-5): DVKVTQSSRYLVKRTGEKVFLECVQDMDHENMFWYRQDPGLGLRLIYFSYDVKMKEKGDIPEGYSVSREKKERFSLILESASTNQTSMYLCASSSYRGGRETQYFGPGTRLLVL.